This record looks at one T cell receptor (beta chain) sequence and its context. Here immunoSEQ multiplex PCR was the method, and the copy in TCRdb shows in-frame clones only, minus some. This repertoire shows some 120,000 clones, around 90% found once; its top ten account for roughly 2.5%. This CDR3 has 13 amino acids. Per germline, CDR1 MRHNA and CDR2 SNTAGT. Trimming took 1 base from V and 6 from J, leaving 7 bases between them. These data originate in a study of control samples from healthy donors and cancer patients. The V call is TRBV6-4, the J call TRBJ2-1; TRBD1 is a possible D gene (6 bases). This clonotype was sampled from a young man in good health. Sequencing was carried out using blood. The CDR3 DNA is TGTGCCAGCAGTGACTGGGACACCAATGAGCAGTTCTTC. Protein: CASSDWDTNEQFF.